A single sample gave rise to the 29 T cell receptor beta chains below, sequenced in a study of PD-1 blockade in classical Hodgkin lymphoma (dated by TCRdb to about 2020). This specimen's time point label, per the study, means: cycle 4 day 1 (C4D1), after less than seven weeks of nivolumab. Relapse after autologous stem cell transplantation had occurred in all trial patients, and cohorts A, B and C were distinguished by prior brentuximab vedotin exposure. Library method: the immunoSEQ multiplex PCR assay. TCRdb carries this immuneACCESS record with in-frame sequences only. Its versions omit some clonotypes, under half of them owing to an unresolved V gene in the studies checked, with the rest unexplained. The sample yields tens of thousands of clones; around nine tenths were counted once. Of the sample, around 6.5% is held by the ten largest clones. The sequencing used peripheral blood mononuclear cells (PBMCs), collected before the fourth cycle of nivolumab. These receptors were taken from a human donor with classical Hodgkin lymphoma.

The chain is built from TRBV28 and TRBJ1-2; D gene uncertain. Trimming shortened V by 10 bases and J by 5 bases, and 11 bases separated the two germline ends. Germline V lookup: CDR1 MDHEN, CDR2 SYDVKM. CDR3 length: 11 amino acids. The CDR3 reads CAILSGYGYTF. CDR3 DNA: TGTGCCATCCTTTCGGGGTATGGCTACACCTTC.

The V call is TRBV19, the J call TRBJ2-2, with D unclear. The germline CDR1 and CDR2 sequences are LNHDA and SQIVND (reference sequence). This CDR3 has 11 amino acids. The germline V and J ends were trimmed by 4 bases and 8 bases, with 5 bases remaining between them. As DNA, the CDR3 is TGTGCCAGTAGTACCAGGGGGGAGCTGTTTTTT. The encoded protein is CASSTRGELFF. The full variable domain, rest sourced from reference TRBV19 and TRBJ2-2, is DGGITQSPKYLFRKEGQNVTLSCEQNLNHDAMYWYRQDPGQGLRLIYYSQIVNDFQKGDIAEGYSVSREKKESFPLTVTSAQKNPTAFYLCASSTRGELFFGEGSRLTVL.

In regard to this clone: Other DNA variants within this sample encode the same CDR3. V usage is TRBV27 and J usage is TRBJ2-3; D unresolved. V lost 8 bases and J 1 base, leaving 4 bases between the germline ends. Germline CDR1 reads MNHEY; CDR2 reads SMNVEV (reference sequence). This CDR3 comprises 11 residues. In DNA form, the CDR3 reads TGTGCCAGCCGAGGCACAGATACGCAGTATTTT. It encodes CASRGTDTQYF.

The CDR3: CASSLKDPREISTDTQYF. The CDR3 nucleotides read TGCGCCAGCAGCTTAAAAGACCCCAGGGAAATAAGCACAGATACGCAGTATTTT. The J gene is TRBJ2-3, the V gene TRBV5-1; TRBD1 might be the D (5 bases). V was cut by 2 bases and J by 0 bases, with 19 bases left in between. Germline loops: CDR1 SGHRS, CDR2 YFSETQ. The CDR3 loop spans 18 amino acids.

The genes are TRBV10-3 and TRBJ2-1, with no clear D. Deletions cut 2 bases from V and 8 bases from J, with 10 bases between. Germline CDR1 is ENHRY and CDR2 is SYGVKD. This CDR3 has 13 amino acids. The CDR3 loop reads CAISEVVGYEQFF. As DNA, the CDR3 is TGTGCCATCAGTGAGGTAGTTGGGTATGAGCAGTTCTTC.

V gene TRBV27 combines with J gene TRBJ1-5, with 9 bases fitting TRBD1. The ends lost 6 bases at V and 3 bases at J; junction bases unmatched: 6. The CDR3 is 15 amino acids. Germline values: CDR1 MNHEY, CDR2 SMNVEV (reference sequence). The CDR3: CASRPGQGNNQPQHF. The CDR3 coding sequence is TGTGCCAGCAGGCCGGGACAGGGTAACAATCAGCCCCAGCATTTT.

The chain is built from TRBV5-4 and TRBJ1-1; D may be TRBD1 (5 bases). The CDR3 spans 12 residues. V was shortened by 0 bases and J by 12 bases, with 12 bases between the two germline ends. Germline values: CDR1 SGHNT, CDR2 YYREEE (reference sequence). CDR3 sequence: CASSLEPGRTFF. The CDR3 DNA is TGTGCCAGCAGCTTGGAGCCAGGGAGAACTTTCTTT.

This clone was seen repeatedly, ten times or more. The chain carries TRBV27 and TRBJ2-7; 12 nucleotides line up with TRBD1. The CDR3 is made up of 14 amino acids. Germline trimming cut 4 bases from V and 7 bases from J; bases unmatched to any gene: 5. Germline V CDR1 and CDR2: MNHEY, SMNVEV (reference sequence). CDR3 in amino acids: CASSSGQGAREQYF. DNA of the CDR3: TGTGCCAGCAGTTCGGGACAGGGGGCGCGGGAGCAGTACTTC.

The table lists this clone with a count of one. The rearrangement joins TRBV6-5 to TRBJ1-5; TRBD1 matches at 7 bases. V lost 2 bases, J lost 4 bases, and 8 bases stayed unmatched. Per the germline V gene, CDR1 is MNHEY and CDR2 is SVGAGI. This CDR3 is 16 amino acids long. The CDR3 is CASSYLDRVANQPQHF. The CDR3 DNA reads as TGTGCCAGCAGTTACCTCGACAGGGTTGCAAATCAGCCCCAGCATTTT.

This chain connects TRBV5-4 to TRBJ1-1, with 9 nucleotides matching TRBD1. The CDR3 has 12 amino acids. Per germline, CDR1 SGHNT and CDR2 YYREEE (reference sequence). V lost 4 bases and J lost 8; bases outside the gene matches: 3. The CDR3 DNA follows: TGTGCCAGCAGCCAAGGGACAGGGGAAGCTTTCTTT. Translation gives CASSQGTGEAFF.

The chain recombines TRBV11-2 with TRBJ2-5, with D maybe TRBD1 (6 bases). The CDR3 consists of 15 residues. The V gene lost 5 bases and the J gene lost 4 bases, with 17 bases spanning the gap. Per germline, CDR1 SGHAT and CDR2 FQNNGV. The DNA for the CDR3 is TGTGCCAGCAGCCCAACGCCCTCAGGGGTAGAGACCCAGTACTTC. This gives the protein CASSPTPSGVETQYF.

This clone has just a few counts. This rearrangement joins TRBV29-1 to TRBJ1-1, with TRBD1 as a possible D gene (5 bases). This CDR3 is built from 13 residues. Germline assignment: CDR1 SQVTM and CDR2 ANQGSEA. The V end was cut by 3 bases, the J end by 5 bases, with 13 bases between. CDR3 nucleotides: TGCAGCGTTGACGGGGGAGAGATAACTGAAGCTTTCTTT. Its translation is CSVDGGEITEAFF.

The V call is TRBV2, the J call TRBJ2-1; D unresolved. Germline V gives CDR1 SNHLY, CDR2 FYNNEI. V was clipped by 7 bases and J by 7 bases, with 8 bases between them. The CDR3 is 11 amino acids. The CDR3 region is CASTVRNEQFF. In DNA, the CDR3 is TGTGCCAGCACAGTGAGGAATGAGCAGTTCTTC. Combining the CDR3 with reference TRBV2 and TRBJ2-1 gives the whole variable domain EPEVTQTPSHQVTQMGQEVILRCVPISNHLYFYWYRQILGQKVEFLVSFYNNEISEKSEIFDDQFSVERPDGSNFTLKIRSTKLEDSAMYFCASTVRNEQFFGPGTRLTVL.

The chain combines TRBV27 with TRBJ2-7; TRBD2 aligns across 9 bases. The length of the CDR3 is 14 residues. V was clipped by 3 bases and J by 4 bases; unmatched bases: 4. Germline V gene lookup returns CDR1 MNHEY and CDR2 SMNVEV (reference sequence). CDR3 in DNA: TGTGCCAGCAGTTTCGGGACTAGCAGATACGAGCAGTACTTC. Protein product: CASSFGTSRYEQYF.

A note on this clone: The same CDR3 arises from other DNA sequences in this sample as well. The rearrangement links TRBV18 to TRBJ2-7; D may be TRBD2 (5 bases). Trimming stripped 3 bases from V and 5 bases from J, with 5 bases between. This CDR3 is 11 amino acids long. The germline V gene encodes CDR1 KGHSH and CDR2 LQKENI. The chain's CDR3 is CASSPGDEQYF. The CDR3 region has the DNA TGTGCCAGCTCACCGGGAGACGAGCAGTACTTC.

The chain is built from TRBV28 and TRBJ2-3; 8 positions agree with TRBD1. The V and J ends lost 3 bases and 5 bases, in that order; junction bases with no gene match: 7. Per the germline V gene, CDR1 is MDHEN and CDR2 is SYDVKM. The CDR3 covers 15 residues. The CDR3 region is CASSLAGGAGDTQYF. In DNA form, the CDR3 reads TGTGCCAGCAGTTTGGCAGGGGGCGCGGGAGATACGCAGTATTTT.

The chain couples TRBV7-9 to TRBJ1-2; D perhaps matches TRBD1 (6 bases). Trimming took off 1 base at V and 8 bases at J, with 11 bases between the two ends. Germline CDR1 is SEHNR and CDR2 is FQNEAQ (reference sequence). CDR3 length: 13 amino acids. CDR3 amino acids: CASSLEVRGGYTF. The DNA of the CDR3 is TGTGCCAGCAGCTTAGAGGTCAGGGGAGGCTACACCTTC.

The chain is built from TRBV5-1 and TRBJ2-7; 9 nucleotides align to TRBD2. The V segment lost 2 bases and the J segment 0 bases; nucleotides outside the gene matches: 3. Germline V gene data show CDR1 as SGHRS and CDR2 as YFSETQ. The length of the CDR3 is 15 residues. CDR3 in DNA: TGCGCCAGCAGCTTAGGCGGGAGGGCCTCCTACGAGCAGTACTTC. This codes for CASSLGGRASYEQYF.

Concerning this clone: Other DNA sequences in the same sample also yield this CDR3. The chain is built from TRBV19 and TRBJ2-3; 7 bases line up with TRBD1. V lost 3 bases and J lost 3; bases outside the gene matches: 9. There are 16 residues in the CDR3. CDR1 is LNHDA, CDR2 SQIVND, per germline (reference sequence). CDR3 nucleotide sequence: TGTGCCAGTAGTATGGGAACAGGGGAAGGGACAGATACGCAGTATTTT. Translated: CASSMGTGEGTDTQYF.

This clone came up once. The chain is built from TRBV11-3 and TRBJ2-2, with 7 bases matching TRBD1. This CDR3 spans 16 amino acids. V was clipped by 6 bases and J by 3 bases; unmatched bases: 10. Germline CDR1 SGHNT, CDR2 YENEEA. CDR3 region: CASSPDTGVDTGELFF. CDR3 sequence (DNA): TGTGCCAGCAGTCCAGATACAGGGGTGGACACCGGGGAGCTGTTTTTT.

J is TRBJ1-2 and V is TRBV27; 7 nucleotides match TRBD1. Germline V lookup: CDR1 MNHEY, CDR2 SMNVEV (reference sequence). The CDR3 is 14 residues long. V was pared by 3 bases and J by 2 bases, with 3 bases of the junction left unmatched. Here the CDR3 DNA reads TGTGCCAGCAGTTTTTCGGACAGGAACTATGGCTACACCTTC. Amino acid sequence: CASSFSDRNYGYTF.

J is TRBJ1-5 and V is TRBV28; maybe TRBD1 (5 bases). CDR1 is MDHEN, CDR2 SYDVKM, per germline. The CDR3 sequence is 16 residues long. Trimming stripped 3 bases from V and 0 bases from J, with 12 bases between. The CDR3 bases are TGTGCCAGCAGTTTCGTCGGGGCCTATAGCAATCAGCCCCAGCATTTT. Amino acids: CASSFVGAYSNQPQHF. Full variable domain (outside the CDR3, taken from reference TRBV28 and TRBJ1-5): DVKVTQSSRYLVKRTGEKVFLECVQDMDHENMFWYRQDPGLGLRLIYFSYDVKMKEKGDIPEGYSVSREKKERFSLILESASTNQTSMYLCASSFVGAYSNQPQHFGDGTRLSIL.

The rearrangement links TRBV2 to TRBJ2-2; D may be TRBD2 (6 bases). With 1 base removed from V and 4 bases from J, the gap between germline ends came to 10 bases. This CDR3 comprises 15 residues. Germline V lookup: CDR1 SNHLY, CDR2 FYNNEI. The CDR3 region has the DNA TGTGCCAGCAGTGAAGGGCCCGGGGGCACCGGGGAGCTGTTTTTT. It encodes CASSEGPGGTGELFF.

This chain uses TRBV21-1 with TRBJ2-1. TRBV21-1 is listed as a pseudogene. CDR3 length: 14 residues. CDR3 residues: CASSNGGKGGEQFF. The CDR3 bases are TGTGCCAGCAGCAATGGCGGGAAGGGGGGTGAGCAGTTCTTC.

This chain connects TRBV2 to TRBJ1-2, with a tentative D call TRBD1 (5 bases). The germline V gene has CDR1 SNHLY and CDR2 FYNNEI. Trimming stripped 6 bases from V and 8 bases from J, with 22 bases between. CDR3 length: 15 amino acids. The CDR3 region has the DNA TGTGCCAGCAGAACGACCGGGACCCGATCTCGGGGCTACACCTTC. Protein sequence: CASRTTGTRSRGYTF. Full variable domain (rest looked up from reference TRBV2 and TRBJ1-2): EPEVTQTPSHQVTQMGQEVILRCVPISNHLYFYWYRQILGQKVEFLVSFYNNEISEKSEIFDDQFSVERPDGSNFTLKIRSTKLEDSAMYFCASRTTGTRSRGYTFGSGTRLTVV.

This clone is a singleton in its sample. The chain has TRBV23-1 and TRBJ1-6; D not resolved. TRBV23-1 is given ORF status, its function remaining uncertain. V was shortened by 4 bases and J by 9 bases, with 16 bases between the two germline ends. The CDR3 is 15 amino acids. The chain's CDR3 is CASSLPPGVISPLHF. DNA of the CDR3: TGCGCCAGCAGTCTGCCGCCCGGGGTCATTTCACCCCTCCACTTT.

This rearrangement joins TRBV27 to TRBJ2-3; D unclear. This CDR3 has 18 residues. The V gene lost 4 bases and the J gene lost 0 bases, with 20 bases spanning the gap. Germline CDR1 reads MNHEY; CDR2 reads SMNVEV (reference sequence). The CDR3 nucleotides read TGTGCCAGCAGTTCCACCCCGCCCGGGCACCCTAGCACAGATACGCAGTATTTT. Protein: CASSSTPPGHPSTDTQYF.

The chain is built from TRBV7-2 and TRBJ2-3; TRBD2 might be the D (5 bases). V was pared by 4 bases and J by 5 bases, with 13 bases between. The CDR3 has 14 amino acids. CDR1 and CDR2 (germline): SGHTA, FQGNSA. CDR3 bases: TGTGCCAGCAGCTCGGGAACGCCGAGAGATACGCAGTATTTT. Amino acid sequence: CASSSGTPRDTQYF.

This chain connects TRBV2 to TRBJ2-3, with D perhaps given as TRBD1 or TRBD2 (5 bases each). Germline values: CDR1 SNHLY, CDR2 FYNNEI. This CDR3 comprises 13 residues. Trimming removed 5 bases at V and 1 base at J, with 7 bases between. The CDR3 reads CASSRGRTDTQYF. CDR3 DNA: TGTGCCAGCAGTCGGGGCCGCACAGATACGCAGTATTTT.